Listed here are 27 T cell receptor beta chains from one sample, sequenced in a study of CD8 T cells in Susac syndrome. cDNA came from around 0.5 to 1 ug RNA primed by random hexamers. MiXCR, run by TCRdb on the immunoSEQ multiplex PCR reads, gives a single entry per CDR3 protein. The sample holds roughly 180,000 distinct CDR3 sequences, just under 95% seen once. Sequencing input: CD4+ T cells from PBMCs. The receptor source for this set is a human donor with Susac syndrome.

The chain is built from TRBV2 and TRBJ1-1; 7 nucleotides line up with TRBD1. CDR3 length: 13 residues. V was clipped by 7 bases and J by 5 bases; unmatched bases: 7. CDR1 is SNHLY, CDR2 FYNNEI, per germline. The DNA for the CDR3 is TGTGCCAGCACACAGGGGACGCGGACTGAAGCTTTCTTT. This sequence encodes CASTQGTRTEAFF.

This chain joins TRBV18 and TRBJ2-1, with 12 positions matching TRBD2. The V gene's germline CDR1 is KGHSH and CDR2 LQKENI. Losses at the gene ends were 6 bases for V and 7 bases for J; bases not matched to a gene: 10. CDR3 length: 16 residues. The CDR3 is CASSRQTSGSTNEQFF. CDR3 DNA sequence: TGTGCCAGCTCCCGCCAGACTAGCGGGAGTACGAATGAGCAGTTCTTC.

The gene calls are TRBV20-1 and TRBJ2-3, with 7 bases aligning to TRBD1. The V and J ends lost 3 bases and 6 bases, in that order; junction bases with no gene match: 9. The CDR3 spans 14 residues. Germline CDR1 reads DFQATT; CDR2 reads SNEGSKA (reference sequence). CDR3 in DNA: TGCAGTGCTAGCAGAGGGGGCCCGACGGATACGCAGTATTTT. Residues: CSASRGGPTDTQYF.

The rearrangement links TRBV6-6 to TRBJ2-3; TRBD2 might be the D (6 bases). CDR3 length: 16 amino acids. V lost 0 bases, J lost 4 bases, and 14 bases lay in between. The germline V gene encodes CDR1 MNHNY and CDR2 SVGAGI (reference sequence). CDR3 sequence: CASSYSGGAGSDTQYF. CDR3 bases: TGTGCCAGCAGTTACTCTGGCGGGGCGGGATCAGATACGCAGTATTTT.

This chain links TRBV6-5 with TRBJ1-2; D is undetermined. V was clipped by 0 bases and J by 0 bases, with 8 bases between them. CDR1 and CDR2 (germline): MNHEY, SVGAGI. There are 15 residues in the CDR3. DNA for the CDR3: TGTGCCAGCAGTTACTCGGCAGGATCTAACTATGGCTACACCTTC. Translating it yields CASSYSAGSNYGYTF.

This clonotype has only one observation. The gene calls are TRBV2 and TRBJ2-3; D call uncertain. This CDR3 comprises 15 residues. CDR1 SNHLY and CDR2 FYNNEI come from the germline V gene. V lost 8 bases, J lost 2 bases, and 17 bases lay in between. This CDR3 reads CASGPLLGSTDTQYF. CDR3 DNA sequence: TGTGCCAGCGGGCCCCTATTGGGGTCCACAGATACGCAGTATTTT. The full variable domain, with the rest looked up from reference TRBV2 and TRBJ2-3, is EPEVTQTPSHQVTQMGQEVILRCVPISNHLYFYWYRQILGQKVEFLVSFYNNEISEKSEIFDDQFSVERPDGSNFTLKIRSTKLEDSAMYFCASGPLLGSTDTQYFGPGTRLTVL.

This clonotype was seen just once. The V gene is TRBV25-1, the J gene TRBJ2-5, with no clear D. V shed 0 bases and J shed 2 bases, with 4 bases lying between them. The CDR3 is made up of 13 amino acids. Germline loops: CDR1 MGHDK, CDR2 SYGVNS. CDR3: CASSEYWQETQYF. Here the CDR3 DNA reads TGTGCCAGCAGTGAATATTGGCAAGAGACCCAGTACTTC.

The V call is TRBV12-3 or TRBV12-4, the J call TRBJ1-1; no clear D gene. With 1 base removed from V and 5 bases from J, the gap between germline ends came to 8 bases. The CDR3 is made up of 13 amino acids. CDR3: CASSLVPGTEAFF. CDR3 nucleotides: TGTGCCAGCAGTTTAGTTCCCGGAACTGAAGCTTTCTTT.

The chain employs TRBV7-9 and TRBJ1-2; perhaps TRBD1 as D (6 bases). CDR3 length equals 14 residues. The V end lost 2 bases, the J end lost 7 bases, and 14 bases lay between the germline ends. Germline values: CDR1 SEHNR, CDR2 FQNEAQ (reference sequence). In DNA form, the CDR3 reads TGTGCCAGCAGCTTAACCGGGGGCGCAGGTGGCTACACCTTC. Translating gives CASSLTGGAGGYTF.

The chain is built from TRBV5-1 and TRBJ2-1, with 12 bases identical to TRBD1. Germline values: CDR1 SGHRS, CDR2 YFSETQ. Trimming cost V 6 bases and J 7 bases; bases outside gene matches: 8. The CDR3 has 15 amino acids. The CDR3 spells CASTTGTGGKNEQFF. The CDR3 DNA sequence: TGCGCCAGCACGACCGGGACAGGGGGCAAGAATGAGCAGTTCTTC.

This clonotype occurred once. The chain has TRBV4-3 and TRBJ1-5; possibly TRBD1 for D (6 bases). This CDR3 contains 16 residues. The V and J ends lost 0 bases and 7 bases respectively, with 16 bases between them. Germline V gives CDR1 LGHNA, CDR2 YSLEER. This CDR3 reads CASSQDVYRAGQPQHF. The CDR3, as DNA: TGCGCCAGCAGCCAAGATGTATACAGGGCGGGGCAGCCCCAGCATTTT.

The J gene is TRBJ2-1, the V gene TRBV15; perhaps D is TRBD1 or TRBD2 (5 bases each). The V gene's germline CDR1 is LNHNV and CDR2 YYDKDF (reference sequence). Trimming stripped 3 bases from V and 0 bases from J, with 12 bases between. CDR3 length: 16 amino acids. CDR3 loop: CATSRTAGSSYNEQFF. Here the CDR3 DNA reads TGTGCCACCAGCAGGACGGCAGGGAGCTCCTACAATGAGCAGTTCTTC.

The V call is TRBV19, the J call TRBJ2-2, with D uncertain. CDR1 and CDR2 (germline): LNHDA, SQIVND (reference sequence). The CDR3 covers 16 residues. V dropped 7 bases and J dropped 3 bases, with 18 bases sitting between them. CDR3 coding DNA: TGTGCCAGTAACGGGTCACCCACTCCGGACACCGGGGAGCTGTTTTTT. Protein: CASNGSPTPDTGELFF.

The chain combines TRBV18 with TRBJ2-7, with D hard to call. The V end was cut by 5 bases, the J end by 2 bases, with 13 bases between. The germline CDR1 and CDR2 sequences are KGHSH and LQKENI. The CDR3 totals 14 residues. CDR3 in amino acids: CASSSTTVPYEQYF. CDR3 nucleotide sequence: TGTGCCAGCTCATCTACGACGGTTCCCTACGAGCAGTACTTC.

V is TRBV20-1 and J is TRBJ1-4, with 7 nucleotides matching TRBD1. The ends lost 7 bases at V and 8 bases at J; junction bases unmatched: 7. Germline V lookup: CDR1 DFQATT, CDR2 SNEGSKA (reference sequence). The CDR3 length is 12 residues. As DNA, the CDR3 is TGCAGTGTGGACAGGATACGCGAAAAACTGTTTTTT. Amino acid sequence: CSVDRIREKLFF.

This clonotype was detected only once. The chain links TRBV20-1 to TRBJ2-1; D is ambiguous. Germline loops: CDR1 DFQATT, CDR2 SNEGSKA (reference sequence). This CDR3 is 11 amino acids long. Trimming took 4 bases from V and 6 from J, leaving 7 bases between them. The CDR3 DNA reads TGCAGTGCTACGATTAGCAATGAGCAGTTCTTC. Encoded protein: CSATISNEQFF.

The gene calls are TRBV7-9 and TRBJ2-5; D is perhaps TRBD2 (6 bases). Germline V CDR1 and CDR2: SEHNR, FQNEAQ (reference sequence). The CDR3 is 14 amino acids. V was trimmed by 4 bases and J by 3 bases, leaving 12 bases between them. CDR3: CASSSGDWEETQYF. In DNA form, the CDR3 reads TGTGCCAGCAGCTCGGGGGACTGGGAAGAGACCCAGTACTTC.

The V gene is TRBV4-2, the J gene TRBJ1-4; a weak D match, TRBD1 (5 bases). CDR3 length: 16 amino acids. CDR1 and CDR2 (germline): LGHNA, YNFKEQ. V was cut by 0 bases and J by 5 bases, with 13 bases left in between. The CDR3 DNA follows: TGTGCCAGCAGCCAAGAGGAGGGGCAGTTAAATGAAAAACTGTTTTTT. This encodes CASSQEEGQLNEKLFF.

This clonotype was picked up one time. The chain employs TRBV7-2 and TRBJ2-5, with D perhaps matching TRBD1 (6 bases). CDR1 and CDR2 from the germline V gene are SGHTA and FQGNSA. The CDR3 has 14 amino acids. V lost 6 bases, J lost 3 bases, and 14 bases lay in between. The CDR3 DNA reads as TGTGCCAGCAGGGGGGCCGGGACAAAAGAGACCCAGTACTTC. Translated: CASRGAGTKETQYF.

The chain couples TRBV7-9 to TRBJ1-2, with a weak D call TRBD1 (5 bases). Germline-derived CDR1 and CDR2 are SEHNR and FQNEAQ (reference sequence). Trimming took off 5 bases at V and 5 bases at J, with 12 bases between the two ends. The CDR3 is 13 residues long. CDR3 DNA: TGTGCCAGCAGCCCCAGACAGATTTATGGCTACACCTTC. It translates to CASSPRQIYGYTF.

The V call is TRBV6-5, the J call TRBJ2-2; TRBD1 might be the D (6 bases). Germline V gives CDR1 MNHEY, CDR2 SVGAGI. This CDR3 is built from 15 residues. V lost 6 bases and J 3 bases, leaving 14 bases between the germline ends. The CDR3 region has the DNA TGTGCCAGCAGAGTACAGGGTTTGGACACCGGGGAGCTGTTTTTT. This sequence encodes CASRVQGLDTGELFF.

This clonotype is a singleton in its sample. The V gene is TRBV30, the J gene TRBJ2-1; 15 bases map to TRBD2. Germline CDR1 reads GTSNPN; CDR2 reads SVGIG (reference sequence). The CDR3 length is 13 residues. V was clipped by 3 bases and J by 9 bases; unmatched bases: 0. The CDR3 here is CAWRGLAGGEQFF. The CDR3 nucleotides are TGTGCCTGGAGGGGACTAGCGGGGGGTGAGCAGTTCTTC. The full variable domain, its missing parts supplied by reference TRBV30 and TRBJ2-1, is SQTIHQWPATLVQPVGSPLSLECTVEGTSNPNLYWYRQAAGRGLQLLFYSVGIGQISSEVPQNLSASRPQDRQFILSSKKLLLSDSGFYLCAWRGLAGGEQFFGPGTRLTVL.

There are a few counts of this clonotype. The chain employs TRBV28 and TRBJ2-3, with 13 bases lining up with TRBD2. The J segment lost 5 bases and the V segment lost 5 bases, leaving 4 bases of the junction unmatched. This CDR3 has 15 residues. From germline, CDR1 is MDHEN and CDR2 SYDVKM. The CDR3 sequence is CASSPGLAGVDTQYF. CDR3 coding DNA: TGTGCCAGCAGTCCAGGACTAGCGGGAGTAGATACGCAGTATTTT.

The gene calls are TRBV3-1 and TRBJ1-2; tentatively, D is TRBD1 (6 bases). The V end was cut by 4 bases, the J end by 0 bases, with 9 bases between. The CDR3 is made up of 14 amino acids. Germline lookup yields CDR1 LGHDT and CDR2 YNNKEL (reference sequence). CDR3 DNA sequence: TGTGCCAGCAGCCCGGACAGATCTAACTATGGCTACACCTTC. Translated, it gives CASSPDRSNYGYTF.

This clonotype showed up just once. The chain couples TRBV15 to TRBJ2-2; tentative D call: TRBD2 (6 bases). The germline CDR1 and CDR2 sequences are LNHNV and YYDKDF (reference sequence). The germline V and J ends were trimmed by 5 bases and 4 bases, with 11 bases remaining between them. This CDR3 region has 14 residues. The DNA for the CDR3 is TGTGCCACCAGCTTGGACGGGAGCACCGGGGAGCTGTTTTTT. This translates into CATSLDGSTGELFF.

This rearrangement joins TRBV30 to TRBJ2-3, with TRBD2 matching 7 bases. The CDR3 consists of 16 residues. The ends lost 3 bases at V and 2 bases at J; junction bases unmatched: 11. Per germline, CDR1 GTSNPN and CDR2 SVGIG (reference sequence). DNA for the CDR3: TGTGCCTGGAGACTCCGTCCTAGCGGACACACAGATACGCAGTATTTT. It specifies CAWRLRPSGHTDTQYF.

J is TRBJ2-1 and V is TRBV7-9; no firm D call. Germline V gene lookup returns CDR1 SEHNR and CDR2 FQNEAQ (reference sequence). V was clipped by 2 bases and J by 4 bases, with 12 bases between them. This CDR3 is 15 amino acids long. The CDR3 region is CASSLQRFGYNEQFF. The DNA of the CDR3 is TGTGCCAGCAGCTTACAAAGGTTCGGGTACAATGAGCAGTTCTTC.